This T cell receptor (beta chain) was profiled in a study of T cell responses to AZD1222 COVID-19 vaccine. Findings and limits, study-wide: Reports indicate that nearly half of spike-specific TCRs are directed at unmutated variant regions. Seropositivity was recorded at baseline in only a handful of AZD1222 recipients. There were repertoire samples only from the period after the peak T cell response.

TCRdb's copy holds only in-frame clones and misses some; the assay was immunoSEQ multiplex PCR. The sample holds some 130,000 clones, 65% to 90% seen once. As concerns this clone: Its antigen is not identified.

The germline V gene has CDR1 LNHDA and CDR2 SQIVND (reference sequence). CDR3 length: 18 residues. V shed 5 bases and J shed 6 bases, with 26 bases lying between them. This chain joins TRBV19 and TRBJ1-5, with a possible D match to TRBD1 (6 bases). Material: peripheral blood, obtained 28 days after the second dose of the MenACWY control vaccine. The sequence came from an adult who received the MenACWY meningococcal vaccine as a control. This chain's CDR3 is CASSAARVGTPFLQPQHF. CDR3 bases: TGTGCCAGTAGTGCCGCCCGGGTCGGGACACCTTTTCTTCAGCCCCAGCATTTT. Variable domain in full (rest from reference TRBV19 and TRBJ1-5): DGGITQSPKYLFRKEGQNVTLSCEQNLNHDAMYWYRQDPGQGLRLIYYSQIVNDFQKGDIAEGYSVSREKKESFPLTVTSAQKNPTAFYLCASSAARVGTPFLQPQHFGDGTRLSIL.